A single sample gave rise to the 7 T cell receptor beta chains below, sequenced in a study of T cell responses to AZD1222 COVID-19 vaccine. Only in-frame clones appear in the TCRdb table, and some are missing; sequencing was by immunoSEQ multiplex PCR. Found here are 180,000 or so clones, 93% of them singletons; the top ten hold 1%. Specimen: peripheral blood, collected 28 days after the second AZD1222 dose. The receptors derive from an adult who received the AZD1222 COVID-19 vaccine.

The V gene is TRBV2, the J gene TRBJ2-7, with D perhaps TRBD1 or TRBD2 (5 bases each). CDR3 length equals 14 residues. Germline loops: CDR1 SNHLY, CDR2 FYNNEI. The V end was cut by 8 bases, the J end by 0 bases, with 14 bases between. CDR3 nucleotides: TGTGCCAGCTGGGGAGACGGGACCTCCTACGAGCAGTACTTC. It is translated as CASWGDGTSYEQYF. The full variable domain, completed using reference TRBV2 and TRBJ2-7, is EPEVTQTPSHQVTQMGQEVILRCVPISNHLYFYWYRQILGQKVEFLVSFYNNEISEKSEIFDDQFSVERPDGSNFTLKIRSTKLEDSAMYFCASWGDGTSYEQYFGPGTRLTVT.

The chain uses TRBV2 and TRBJ1-1; no clear D gene. CDR3 size: 11 residues. The ends were cut back, 1 base at V and 10 bases at J, with 7 bases in the middle. Germline values: CDR1 SNHLY, CDR2 FYNNEI. CDR3 in DNA: TGTGCCAGCAGTGAAGGCAGTTCAGCTTTCTTT. Its protein is CASSEGSSAFF.

The rearrangement links TRBV27 to TRBJ1-2; no reliable D call. The CDR3 runs 15 residues. The germline CDR1 and CDR2 sequences are MNHEY and SMNVEV (reference sequence). Trimming took 2 bases from V and 4 from J, leaving 14 bases between them. CDR3 protein: CASSLVGETGYGYTF. CDR3 bases: TGTGCCAGCAGTTTAGTTGGGGAAACGGGCTATGGCTACACCTTC.

V gene TRBV5-6 combines with J gene TRBJ2-7; TRBD1 might be the D (5 bases). V lost 3 bases and J lost 6, with 19 bases in between. CDR1 SGHDT and CDR2 YYEEEE come from the germline V gene. This CDR3 spans 15 amino acids. CDR3 bases: TGTGCCAGCAGCTCAAGAAGACAGACAGTTGCCGAGCAGTACTTC. This translates into CASSSRRQTVAEQYF.

This chain links TRBV5-1 with TRBJ2-7; 8 nucleotides align to TRBD1. The V gene end was trimmed by 5 bases and the J gene end by 2 bases; junction bases not matched to a gene: 3. There are 13 residues in the CDR3. From germline, CDR1 is SGHRS and CDR2 YFSETQ. Written as DNA, the CDR3 is TGCGCCAGCAGGGGACAGGCGACCTACGAGCAGTACTTC. This sequence encodes CASRGQATYEQYF. The full variable domain, in which reference TRBV5-1 and TRBJ2-7 provide the parts outside the CDR3, is KAGVTQTPRYLIKTRGQQVTLSCSPISGHRSVSWYQQTPGQGLQFLFEYFSETQRNKGNFPGRFSGRQFSNSRSEMNVSTLELGDSALYLCASRGQATYEQYFGPGTRLTVT.

V usage is TRBV14 and J usage is TRBJ1-2; TRBD1 might be the D (5 bases). Per the germline V gene, CDR1 is SGHDN and CDR2 is FVKESK. This CDR3 region has 13 residues. Trimming stripped 5 bases from V and 8 bases from J, with 15 bases between. The CDR3 bases are TGTGCCAGCAGCGTCCAGGGTTTGGGCGGCTACACCTTC. Translation: CASSVQGLGGYTF. The complete variable domain, with remaining parts taken from reference TRBV14 and TRBJ1-2, reads EAGVTQFPSHSVIEKGQTVTLRCDPISGHDNLYWYRRVMGKEIKFLLHFVKESKQDESGMPNNRFLAERTGGTYSTLKVQPAELEDSGVYFCASSVQGLGGYTFGSGTRLTVV.

This chain links TRBV6-5 with TRBJ2-7, with 9 nucleotides matching TRBD1. J was trimmed by 3 bases and V by 6 bases; bases with no gene match: 9. Germline V lookup: CDR1 MNHEY, CDR2 SVGAGI. This CDR3 comprises 15 residues. The CDR3 protein is CASRRQGQGNYEQYF. The CDR3 nucleotides read TGTGCCAGCAGGCGGCAGGGACAGGGTAACTACGAGCAGTACTTC.